The sequence of this TCR beta chain was determined in a study of blood T cell repertoires in COVID-19. In the study overall: Acute and convalescent COVID-19 samples came from the United States, Italy and Spain.

Germline V gene data show CDR1 as LGHNA and CDR2 as YNFKEQ. The CDR3 is 18 amino acids. J lost 8 bases, V lost 4 bases, and 17 bases had no gene match. This clone is a singleton in its sample. In the authors' methods: Amplification of reference gene primers was used by the study to estimate nucleated cell counts. Repertoires were generated with immunoSEQ multiplex PCR, while TCRdb's copy carries only in-frame clones and drops some. Clonal size and the V and J genes are those of that table, whereas D and trimming came from the DNA. The sample records around 170,000 clones, roughly four fifths being singletons.

Sequencing used peripheral blood. The chain employs TRBV4-2 and TRBJ1-4, with 9 bases lining up with TRBD1. The TCR originated in a woman in her sixties or seventies with COVID-19, enrolled during active disease. The CDR3 here is CASSLKGTGRNQGEKLFF. The CDR3 DNA sequence: TGTGCCAGCAGCCTAAAGGGGACAGGGAGAAATCAAGGGGAAAAACTGTTTTTT.